A selection of T cell receptor beta chains follows, all from one sample in a study of identical twins. TCRdb ran MiXCR on the 5' RACE reads and lists one entry per CDR3 protein. Of hundreds of thousands of distinct CDR3 sequences detected, about 12% appear once; the ten largest clones hold approximately 7.5%. These records were also assigned to another study, of yellow fever vaccine responses in identical twins.

The specimen was CD8+ T cells sorted from blood. All receptors come from a woman aged 18-29 years in good health. Both conserved end residues are trimmed from each CDR3. Each record gives: J gene, V gene, D gene, CDR3 length, CDR3 protein. D genes are given only for firm matches.

j_call: TRBJ2-6; v_call: TRBV5-1; d_call: .; cdr3_length: 13; cdr3_aa: ASRRGGSGANVLT
j_call: TRBJ2-3; v_call: TRBV9; d_call: TRBD1; cdr3_length: 13; cdr3_aa: ASSATGSSTDTQY
j_call: TRBJ1-2; v_call: TRBV10-2; d_call: .; cdr3_length: 15; cdr3_aa: ASSDRAGTSTRLGYT
j_call: TRBJ1-6; v_call: TRBV2; d_call: .; cdr3_length: 9; cdr3_aa: ASTVNSPLH
j_call: TRBJ1-1; v_call: TRBV7-9; d_call: .; cdr3_length: 12; cdr3_aa: ASSPGFVGTEAF
j_call: TRBJ2-3; v_call: TRBV4-1; d_call: .; cdr3_length: 13; cdr3_aa: ASSQVTGSTDTQY
j_call: TRBJ2-4; v_call: TRBV27; d_call: .; cdr3_length: 12; cdr3_aa: ASSPRGDKNIQY
j_call: TRBJ2-1; v_call: TRBV20-1; d_call: TRBD2; cdr3_length: 16; cdr3_aa: SARVFGLAGGWYNEQF
j_call: TRBJ2-2; v_call: TRBV5-1; d_call: .; cdr3_length: 19; cdr3_aa: ASSPIGALGTIKEDTGELF
j_call: TRBJ2-1; v_call: TRBV4-1; d_call: TRBD2; cdr3_length: 17; cdr3_aa: ASSQAAGTSSFLVNEQF
j_call: TRBJ2-1; v_call: TRBV20-1; d_call: .; cdr3_length: 12; cdr3_aa: SALDPRGPDEQF
j_call: TRBJ2-5; v_call: TRBV4-1; d_call: .; cdr3_length: 13; cdr3_aa: ASSQVLDSVETQY
j_call: TRBJ2-5; v_call: TRBV7-9; d_call: .; cdr3_length: 12; cdr3_aa: ASSSASGETTQY
j_call: TRBJ2-7; v_call: TRBV5-5; d_call: TRBD1; cdr3_length: 10; cdr3_aa: ASSFTGDEQY
j_call: TRBJ2-1; v_call: TRBV12-3/TRBV12-4; d_call: .; cdr3_length: 14; cdr3_aa: ASSWGDGSSYNEQF
j_call: TRBJ2-1; v_call: TRBV18; d_call: .; cdr3_length: 12; cdr3_aa: ASSPSSSAREQF
j_call: TRBJ2-1; v_call: TRBV7-6; d_call: .; cdr3_length: 11; cdr3_aa: ASSLVTTHEQF
j_call: TRBJ2-7; v_call: TRBV28; d_call: TRBD1; cdr3_length: 14; cdr3_aa: ASSTTRQGPNYEQY